The source of this T cell receptor (beta chain) is a study of T cell changes during pregnancy in multiple sclerosis. Libraries were prepared by immunoSEQ multiplex PCR; TCRdb keeps only in-frame clonotypes and omits some of them. The table lists some 64,000 clones, roughly 87% of them singletons. Looked up from germline, CDR1 is SGHTA and CDR2 is FQGNSA. Trimming left V 2 bases short and J 4 bases short, with 14 bases between. This CDR3 has 15 amino acids. The sample was peripheral blood, taken in the second trimester of pregnancy. This chain connects TRBV7-2 to TRBJ2-5; D is unclear. This clonotype was sampled from a female donor in good health, enrolled as a control in a pregnancy study. The CDR3 DNA reads as TGTGCCAGCAGCTTATACCAGGCCCCCCGAGAGACCCAGTACTTC. The encoded protein is CASSLYQAPRETQYF.